The TCR beta chain under discussion was sequenced for a study of blood T cell repertoires in COVID-19. Profiling relied on immunoSEQ multiplex PCR, and the TCRdb table lists in-frame clones only, not all of them. Of approximately 180,000 clones listed, 85% to 90% are singletons. CDR1 is LNHNV and CDR2 is YYDKDF in the germline V gene (reference sequence). The CDR3 runs 14 residues. J was trimmed by 11 bases and V by 4 bases; bases with no gene match: 9. This receptor was obtained from a woman in her 70s with COVID-19, enrolled during active disease. J is TRBJ1-4 and V is TRBV15; 8 bases are shared with TRBD1. Material for sequencing was peripheral blood. CDR3 sequence reads: CATSKPGQEGKLFF. The CDR3 DNA reads TGTGCCACCAGCAAACCGGGACAGGAAGGGAAACTGTTTTTT. Full variable domain (rest looked up from reference TRBV15 and TRBJ1-4): DAMVIQNPRYQVTQFGKPVTLSCSQTLNHNVMYWYQQKSSQAPKLLFHYYDKDFNNEADTPDNFQSRRPNTSFCFLDIRSPGLGDTAMYLCATSKPGQEGKLFFGSGTQLSVL.